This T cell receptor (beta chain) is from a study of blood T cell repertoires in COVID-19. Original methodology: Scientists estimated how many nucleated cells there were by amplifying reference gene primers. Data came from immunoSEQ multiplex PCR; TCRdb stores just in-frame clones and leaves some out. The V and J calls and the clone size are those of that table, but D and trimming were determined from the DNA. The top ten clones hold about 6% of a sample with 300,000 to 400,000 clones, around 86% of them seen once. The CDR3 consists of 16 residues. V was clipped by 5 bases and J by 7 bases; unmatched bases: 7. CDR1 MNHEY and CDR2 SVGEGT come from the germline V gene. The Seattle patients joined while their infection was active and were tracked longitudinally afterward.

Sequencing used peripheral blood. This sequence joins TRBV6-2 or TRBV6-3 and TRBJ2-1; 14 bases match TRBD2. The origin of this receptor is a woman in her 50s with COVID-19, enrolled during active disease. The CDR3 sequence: CASSAAGTSGRNEQFF. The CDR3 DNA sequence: TGTGCCAGCAGTGCCGCCGGGACTAGCGGGAGAAATGAGCAGTTCTTC.